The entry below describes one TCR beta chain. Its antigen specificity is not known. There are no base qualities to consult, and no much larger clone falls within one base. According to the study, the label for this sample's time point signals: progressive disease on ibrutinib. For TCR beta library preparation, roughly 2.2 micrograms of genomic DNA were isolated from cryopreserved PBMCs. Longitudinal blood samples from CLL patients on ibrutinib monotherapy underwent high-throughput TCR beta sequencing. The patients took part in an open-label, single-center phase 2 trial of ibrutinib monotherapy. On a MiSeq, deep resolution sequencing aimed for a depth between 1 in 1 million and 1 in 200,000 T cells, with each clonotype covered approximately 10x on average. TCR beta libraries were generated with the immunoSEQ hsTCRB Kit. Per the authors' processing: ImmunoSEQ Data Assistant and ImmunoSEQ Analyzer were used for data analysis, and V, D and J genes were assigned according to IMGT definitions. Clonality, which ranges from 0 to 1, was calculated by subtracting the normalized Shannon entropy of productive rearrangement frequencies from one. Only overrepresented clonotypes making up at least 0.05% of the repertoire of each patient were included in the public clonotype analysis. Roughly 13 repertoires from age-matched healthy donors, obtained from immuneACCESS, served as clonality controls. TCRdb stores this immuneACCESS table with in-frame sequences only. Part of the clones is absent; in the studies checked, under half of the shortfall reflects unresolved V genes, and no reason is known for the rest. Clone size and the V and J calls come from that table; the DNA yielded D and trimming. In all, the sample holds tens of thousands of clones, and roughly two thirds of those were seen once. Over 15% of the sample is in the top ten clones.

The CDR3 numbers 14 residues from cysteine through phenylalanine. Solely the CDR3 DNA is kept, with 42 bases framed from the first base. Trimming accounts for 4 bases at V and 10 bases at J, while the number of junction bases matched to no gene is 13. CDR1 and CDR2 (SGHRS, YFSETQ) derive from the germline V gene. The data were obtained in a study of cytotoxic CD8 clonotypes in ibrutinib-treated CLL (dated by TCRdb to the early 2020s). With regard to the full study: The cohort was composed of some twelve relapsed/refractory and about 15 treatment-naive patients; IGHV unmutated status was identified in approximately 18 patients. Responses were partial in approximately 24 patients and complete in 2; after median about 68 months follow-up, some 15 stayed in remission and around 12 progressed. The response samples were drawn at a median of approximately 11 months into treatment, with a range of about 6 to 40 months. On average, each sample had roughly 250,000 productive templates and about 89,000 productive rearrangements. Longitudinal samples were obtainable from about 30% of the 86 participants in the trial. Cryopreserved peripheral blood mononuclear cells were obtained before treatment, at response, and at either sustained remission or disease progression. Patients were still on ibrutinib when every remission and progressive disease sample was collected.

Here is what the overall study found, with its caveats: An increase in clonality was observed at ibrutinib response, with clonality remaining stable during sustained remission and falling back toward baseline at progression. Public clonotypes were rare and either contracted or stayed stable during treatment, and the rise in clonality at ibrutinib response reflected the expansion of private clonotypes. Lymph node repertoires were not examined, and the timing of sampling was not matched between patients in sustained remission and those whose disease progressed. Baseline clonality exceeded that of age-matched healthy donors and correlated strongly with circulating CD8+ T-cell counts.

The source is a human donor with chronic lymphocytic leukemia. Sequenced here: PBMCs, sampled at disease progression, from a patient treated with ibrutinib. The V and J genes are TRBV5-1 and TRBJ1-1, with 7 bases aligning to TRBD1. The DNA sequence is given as TGCGCCAGCAGCCTCCGGGACAGTTCCCCCGGAGCTTTCTTT. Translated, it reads CASSLRDSSPGAFF.